This T cell receptor beta chain was sequenced in a study of cytomegalovirus exposure and HLA in healthy donors (dated 2017 in TCRdb). Background for the entire study: According to an earlier analysis of a few hundred of the donors, 150 million to 200 million T cells yielded roughly 110 million unique TCR beta sequences and about 280 Gb of sequence data. About 280 gigabases of sequencing data and 91 million or so unique TCR sequences made up an early release that covered 640 HLA-typed donors. Among the roughly 400 genotyped donors, under 90% belonged to the genetic ancestry cluster associated with self-reported Caucasian donors. The aim of the study was to test whether cataloging public T cell receptors could identify signatures of past pathogen exposure. Using immunosequencing, the study profiled T cell repertoires from roughly 650 subjects and related those repertoires to cytomegalovirus serostatus. In addition to the first cohort of approximately 670 subjects, a separate validation cohort of 120 different subjects was used. To predict cytomegalovirus infection status, the study brought together high-throughput TCR immunosequencing, statistical association of individual TCRs with disease status, and machine learning. A later analysis re-examined previously published TCR beta repertoires from about 670 donors and added high-resolution HLA genotyping to investigate patterns of TCR occurrence. The later analysis used no new phenotypic data to find candidate immune exposures, relying instead on TCR beta sequences and their occurrence across donors. An earlier analysis of approximately 640 of the donors applied high-throughput TCR beta sequencing to assess whether each TCR beta V gene segment acted as functional or pseudogenic. Donor age, sex, ethnicity and CMV serostatus were collected together with the repertoire data. A later genetic analysis took genome-wide SNP genotypes for 398 of the 666 donors and used that subset as a discovery cohort. Every discovery cohort repertoire had been produced on one sequencing platform. Both class I and class II loci were covered by HLA typing, at four-digit resolution. The number of typed donors differed by locus: about 629-630 for A, B, C, DRB1 and DQB1; 522 for DQA1; fewer than 610 for DPA1; and roughly 490 for DPB1. Four to six DR-DQ haplotypes were handled as single units for association and clustering, since linkage in the cohort was strong. Among 300 to 500 genotyped donors of the cohort, an average of approximately 220,000 unique TCR beta nucleotide sequences was sequenced per donor, of which about 18% were non-productive. The study at large found these results: A later analysis found that TCR association rates varied across HLA loci, with DRB1 alleles showing the most associated TCRs and HLA-C alleles the fewest. A further reported finding was that TCR beta sequences accurately predicted the HLA-A and HLA-B alleles for most subjects in the first cohort. Some IMGT-functional V segments, including TRBV6-2 and TRBV6-3, could not be told apart with the 87-base-pair reads, so those segments were excluded. The classifier was reported to diagnose cytomegalovirus status with high specificity and sensitivity in both the original cohort and the validation cohort. Broadly in line with IMGT annotations, most TCR beta V segments showed up in productive rearrangements about 87% or about 30% of the time in an earlier analysis of 450 to 750 of the donors. Only TCR beta chains were sequenced in this cohort, and the absence of alpha or paired-chain data limited detectable features. The authors suggested that the approach could potentially be generalized to other disease states and immunological phenotypes. Because some donors lacked HLA typing at each locus, the association tests relied only on the typed subset. In a later analysis, HLA-associated TCR beta chains were found to be more clonally expanded and to have lower generation probabilities than equally common non-associated chains. A group of highly shared sequence variants was considered likely to be a technical artifact of the sequencing pipeline. For the cohort, immune exposure information was limited to CMV serostatus. In vitro tests confirmed that a few of the cytomegalovirus-associated TCR beta chains recognize cytomegalovirus antigens. Across donors, most TCR sequences were observed very rarely, whereas some public TCRs were present in many individuals. Linkage disequilibrium might explain the correlated functional status among segregating V segments, but an unknown experimental factor could not be ruled out. According to a later analysis, most CMV-associated TCR beta chains appeared to be HLA-restricted, and the HLA associations seemed to be driven largely by CMV exposure. In a later analysis, 16,951 TCR beta sequences were associated with specific HLA alleles at a false discovery rate of 0.05. A total of 150 to 200 TCR beta chains were listed by the study as associated with cytomegalovirus. Sequencing depth was assumed to be roughly uniform across donors in the presence/absence analyses, though that assumption may not hold. In a later genetic analysis, a missense DCLRE1C variant was associated with V-gene and J-gene trimming of TCR beta chains, and the association was replicated in an independent cohort. Because counts were too low, around 18 rarely observed V segments, including chromosome 9 orphons, were left out of the earlier analysis of 587 of the donors. Strong co-occurrence of HLA alleles, especially DR and DQ, made assigning TCR associations to individual alleles difficult. Several of the top co-occurrence clusters appeared to be linked to parvovirus B19, influenza, CMV and Epstein-Barr virus, according to a later analysis. In a later genetic analysis, fewer N-insertions in productive TCRs were reported among donors in an Asian-associated ancestry cluster than the approximately 710-donor mean.

The cohort comprised 666 healthy bone marrow donors. At the time of sampling, every cohort member was nominally healthy, though immune exposures that went unrecorded were likely present. The donor tested CMV seronegative, placing the donor among the 350 or so seronegative members of the cohort. Each donor provided a peripheral blood sample, and peripheral blood mononuclear cells were used for TCR beta sequencing. Genomic DNA extraction from the blood cell samples was performed with the Qiagen DNeasy Blood Extraction Kit. As encoded in the germline V gene, CDR1 is SNHLY while CDR2 is FYNNEI. The germline ends are 16 bases apart after V is trimmed by 6 bases and J by 1 base. From its cysteine to its phenylalanine, the CDR3 spans 16 amino acids. The only DNA kept is the CDR3, 48 bases in frame from the first base. As for this clone: Its antigen is currently not known. Per-base qualities were not stored, and no clone one base away is much larger.

Library generation was performed with the immunoSEQ multiplex PCR assay. For the multiplex PCR, a mixture combining 60 forward primers for TCR Vbeta segments and 13 reverse primers for TCR Jbeta segments was used. The CDR3 region of rearranged TCR beta genes was amplified from genomic DNA by a multiplex PCR assay. The amplified TCR beta libraries were sequenced on the Illumina HiSeq System as 87-base-pair reads. Under the source paper's analysis protocol: In a later analysis, 80 million or so unique TCR beta chains were counted across the roughly 670 repertoires, and roughly 11 million of these chains were shared by at least two donors. Raw reads were error-corrected and collapsed into unique sequences by a nearest-neighbor algorithm in which closely related sequences were merged to remove PCR and sequencing errors. Alignment of CDR3 sequences to IMGT reference sequences was used to assign V, D and J gene segments. Each retained sequence needed at least a six-nucleotide match to both a V gene segment and a J gene segment. A rearrangement was called productive if the CDR3 had no stop codons and remained in frame with V and J, and every other rearrangement was called non-productive. CDR3 was defined by IMGT convention, running from the second conserved V-encoded cysteine to the conserved J-encoded phenylalanine. The earlier analysis of about 590 of the donors excluded sequences that lacked an unambiguous match to a single V gene segment. An earlier analysis of fewer than 750 of the donors classified V segments as functional when productive rearrangements were above 56.7% and as segregating when the standard deviation between donors was above 5%. A statistical classification framework was developed to diagnose cytomegalovirus status using the catalog of TCR beta chain sequences. A later analysis assigned V and J genes by comparing TCR nucleotide sequences with IMGT/GENE-DB human TR gene sequences. In a later analysis, CDR3 sequences and most-parsimonious VDJ recombination scenarios were assigned using the TCRdist pipeline. A later analysis defined each TCR beta chain by its CDR3 amino acid sequence plus V-gene family, and excluded reads lacking a unique V-gene family. A later analysis removed 592 highly shared, low-generation-probability nucleotide sequences to deal with suspected cross-contamination and a sequencing artifact. In a later analysis, a clonal expansion index for each public chain was calculated from normalized within-repertoire ranks of inferred template counts. In a later analysis, generation probabilities were computed with a VDJ recombination model fitted to out-of-frame rearrangements, and the resulting probabilities were checked against IGoR. Hypergeometric tests were used in a later analysis to score TCR-TCR, TCR-HLA and TCR-CMV co-occurrence, with a repertoire-size bias correction applied to the TCR pairs. In a later analysis, false discovery rates were estimated by permuting HLA or CMV assignments 20 times. In a later analysis, co-occurring TCRs were grouped using DBSCAN, with TCRdist sequence similarity added in when clustering inside HLA-allele-positive subsets. Co-occurrence clustering excluded repertoires with fewer than 30,000 or more than 120,000 public chains, plus five with anomalous nucleotide sharing. TCRdb carries this immuneACCESS record with in-frame sequences only. Its versions omit some clonotypes, under half of them owing to an unresolved V gene in the studies checked, with the rest unexplained. The DNA was the basis for D and trimming; V, J and clone size are from that table. The sample records approximately 180,000 clones, approximately 80% of which are singletons. Roughly 2% of the sample goes to the ten largest clones.

Sequenced material: PBMCs. The TCR sequence derives from a woman aged 25 to 39 in good health and CMV-seronegative. The receptor chain draws on TRBV2 and TRBJ1-3; a confident D gene designation cannot be given. The CDR3 amino acid sequence is: CASSPRRVDSGNTIYF. Read as DNA, the sequence is TGTGCCAGCAGCCCGAGGAGGGTTGATTCTGGAAACACCATATATTTT.